This T cell receptor (beta chain) was identified during a study of blood T cell repertoires in COVID-19. For the study at large: Both acute and convalescent COVID-19 samples were obtained from the United States, Italy and Spain. From T cells, B-cell-depleted T cells, or PBMCs came the material, which was cDNA or gDNA.

A single count supports this clone. Per the study methods: Reference gene primer amplification yielded estimated nucleated cell counts. Sequencing used immunoSEQ multiplex PCR; TCRdb keeps in-frame clones, though not all of them. V and J calls and clone size are given by that table; D and trimming were obtained from the DNA. The sample shows under 150,000 clones, roughly 84% of them seen only once. Germline V gives CDR1 SGDLS, CDR2 YYNGEE. V shed 0 bases and J 3 bases; nucleotides not matched to a gene: 0. This CDR3 has 15 residues. The sequenced sample consisted of PBMCs or T cells enriched from blood (not recorded which). The clonotype was recovered from a woman between 45 and 65 years old who had been exposed to COVID-19. The V call is TRBV9, the J call TRBJ2-1; 10 positions match TRBD2. The CDR3 coding sequence is TGTGCCAGCAGCGTAGTAGCGGGAGGCTACAATGAGCAGTTCTTC. Translating gives CASSVVAGGYNEQFF.